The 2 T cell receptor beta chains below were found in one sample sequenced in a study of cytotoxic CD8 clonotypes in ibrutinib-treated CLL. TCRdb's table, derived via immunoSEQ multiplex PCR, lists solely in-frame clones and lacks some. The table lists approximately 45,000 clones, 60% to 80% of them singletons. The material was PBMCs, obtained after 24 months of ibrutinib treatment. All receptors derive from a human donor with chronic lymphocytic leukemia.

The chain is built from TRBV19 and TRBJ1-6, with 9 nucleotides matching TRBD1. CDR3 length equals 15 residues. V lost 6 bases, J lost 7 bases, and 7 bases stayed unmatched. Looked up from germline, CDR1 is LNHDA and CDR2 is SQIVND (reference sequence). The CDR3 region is CASSAGTGSNSPLHF. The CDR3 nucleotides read TGTGCCAGTAGCGCCGGGACAGGGAGCAATTCACCCCTCCACTTT.

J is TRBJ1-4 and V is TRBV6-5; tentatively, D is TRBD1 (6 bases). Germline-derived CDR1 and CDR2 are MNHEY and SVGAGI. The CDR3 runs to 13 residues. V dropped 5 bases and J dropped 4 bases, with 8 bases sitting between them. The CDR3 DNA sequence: TGTGCCAGCAGTAGACAGGTTAATGAAAAACTGTTTTTT. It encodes CASSRQVNEKLFF.